This T cell receptor beta chain was documented in a study of vaccination effects on CD4 cells after COVID-19. Concerning this clone itself: The antigen is unknown.

Germline CDR1 and CDR2: LNHDA and SQIVND (reference sequence). V gave up 5 bases and J gave up 13 bases, with 15 bases separating them. The CDR3 loop spans 12 amino acids. CD4+ T cell isolation took place after approximately ten days of culture. A half-medium replacement with IL-2 medium was carried out on days 3 and 7. TCRdb's table, derived via immunoSEQ multiplex PCR, lists solely in-frame clones and lacks some. The sample has 45,000 or so clones, 70% to 80% seen once. The chain carries TRBV19 and TRBJ2-1, with D maybe TRBD2 (6 bases). The sample was CD4+ T cells from PBMCs cultured without peptide, taken before COVID-19 vaccination. The receptor was isolated from a human donor who had a prior SARS-CoV-2 infection. CDR3 DNA sequence: TGTGCCAGTAGTCCAAATAGCGGTACTCAGTTCTTC. This encodes CASSPNSGTQFF.